Reported below is one T cell receptor (beta chain). Study processing details: For nucleated cells, counts were estimated from reference gene primer amplification. Generated by immunoSEQ multiplex PCR, the TCRdb table keeps only in-frame clones and is missing some. The V and J calls and clone size come from that table; D and trimming were worked out from the DNA. Among about 240,000 clones listed, 85% to 90% were seen once. The sample originates from a study of blood T cell repertoires in COVID-19. The overall study: COVID-19 samples, acute and convalescent, were from the United States, Italy and Spain. PBMCs, B-cell-depleted T cells, or T cells were the source of the cDNA or gDNA that made up the material.

CDR1 SGHTA and CDR2 FQGNSA come from the germline V gene. This CDR3 is 16 amino acids long. The V gene lost 1 base and the J gene lost 4 bases, with 16 bases spanning the gap. The TCR originated in a woman aged 35 to 49 who had recovered from COVID-19. This chain uses TRBV7-2 with TRBJ1-2; D perhaps matches TRBD1 (5 bases). The material sequenced was peripheral blood. In nucleotides, the CDR3 is TGTGCCAGCAGCTTAGGGGGCGGGGCGGAGATCTATGGCTACACCTTC. This codes for CASSLGGGAEIYGYTF.